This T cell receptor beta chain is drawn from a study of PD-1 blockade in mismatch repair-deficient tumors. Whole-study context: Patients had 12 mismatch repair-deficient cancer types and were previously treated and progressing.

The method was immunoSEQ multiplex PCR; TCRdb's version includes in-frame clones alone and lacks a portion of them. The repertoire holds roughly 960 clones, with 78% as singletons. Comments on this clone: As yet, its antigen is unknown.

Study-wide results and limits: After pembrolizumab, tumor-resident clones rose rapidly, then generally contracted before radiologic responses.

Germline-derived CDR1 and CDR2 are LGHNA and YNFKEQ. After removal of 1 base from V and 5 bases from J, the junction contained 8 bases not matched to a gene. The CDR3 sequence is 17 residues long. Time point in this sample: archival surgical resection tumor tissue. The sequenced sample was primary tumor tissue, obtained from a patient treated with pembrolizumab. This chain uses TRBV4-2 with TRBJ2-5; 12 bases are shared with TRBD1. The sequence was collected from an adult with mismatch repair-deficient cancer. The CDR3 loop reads CASSQGPGTGGLETQYF. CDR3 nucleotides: TGTGCCAGCAGCCAAGGACCTGGGACAGGGGGCTTGGAGACCCAGTACTTC.